The present T cell receptor (beta chain) was sequenced within a study of CD8+ T cells in alopecia areata. Study overall: Affected scalp percentage set treated patients' severity scores. Overall study findings and caveats: Expanded CD8+ clones among the top 100, as well as scalp clonality, were significantly decreased by tofacitinib. Many expanded lesional clones persisted in scalp and blood during tofacitinib.

Germline V lookup: CDR1 SQVTM, CDR2 ANQGSEA. The CDR3 totals 13 residues. V shed 4 bases, J shed 8 bases, and the junction held 8 bases outside the gene matches. Isolated RNA was reverse transcribed into cDNA used as the sequencing template. Method: immunoSEQ multiplex PCR; TCRdb's copy keeps in-frame clones and lacks some. This table has fewer than 250,000 clones, roughly two fifths appearing once. This clone was counted many times. Its specificity is not known. Treatment meaning: oral pan-JAK inhibitor, 5-10 mg twice daily. Obtained from alopecia areata patients were lesional scalp punch biopsies along with peripheral blood.

The sample consisted of CD4+ T cells sorted from blood, taken around week 31, from a patient treated with tofacitinib. V and J are TRBV29-1 and TRBJ2-1, with TRBD1 matching over 7 bases. The TCR originated in a human donor with alopecia areata. CDR3 nucleotides: TGCAGCGTTGTAGGGACAGTGAAGGATGAGCAGTTCTTC. It translates to CSVVGTVKDEQFF.